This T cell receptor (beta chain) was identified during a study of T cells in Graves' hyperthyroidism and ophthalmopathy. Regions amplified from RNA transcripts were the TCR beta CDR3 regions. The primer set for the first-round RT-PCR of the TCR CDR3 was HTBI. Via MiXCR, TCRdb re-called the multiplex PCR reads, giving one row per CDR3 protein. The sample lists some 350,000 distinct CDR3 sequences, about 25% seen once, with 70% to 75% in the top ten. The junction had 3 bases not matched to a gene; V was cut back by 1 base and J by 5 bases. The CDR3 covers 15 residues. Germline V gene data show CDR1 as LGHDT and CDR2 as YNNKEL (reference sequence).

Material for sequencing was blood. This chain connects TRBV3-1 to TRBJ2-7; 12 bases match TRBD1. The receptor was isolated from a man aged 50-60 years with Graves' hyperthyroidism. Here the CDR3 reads CASSQGDRGRDEQYF. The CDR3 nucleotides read TGTGCCAGCAGCCAAGGGGACAGGGGGCGCGACGAGCAGTACTTC.